The rows below give T cell receptor beta chains drawn from one sample of a study of post-analysis software for immune sequencing data. TCRdb fed the PCR reads into MiXCR, producing one record per CDR3 protein. The sample gives 600,000 to 700,000 distinct CDR3 sequences, 59% of which show up once; around 11% is in the top ten. The sample was blood. Every receptor here comes from a girl aged 2 to 10 with multiple sclerosis. Each CDR3 is given with its conserved first and last residue. The D gene is left open where the match is weak. Size values are once, few and many counts, or a class for expanded clones, and some rows have none.

D: .
V: TRBV29-1
size: .
length: 15
J: TRBJ1-2
CDR3: CSVEDFTQVTYGYTF
DNA: TGCAGCGTTGAAGATTTTACACAGGTTACTTATGGCTACACCTTC

D: TRBD2
V: TRBV3-1
size: .
length: 15
J: TRBJ2-1
CDR3: CASSFGTSGISEQFF
DNA: TGTGCCAGCAGCTTCGGGACTAGCGGGATTAGTGAGCAGTTCTTC

D: .
V: TRBV3-1
size: .
length: 13
J: TRBJ2-7
CDR3: CASSLEGPSGQYF
DNA: TGTGCCAGCAGCCTGGAGGGGCCAAGCGGACAGTACTTC

D: .
V: TRBV20-1
size: .
length: 14
J: TRBJ2-3
CDR3: CSASRGRETDTQYF
DNA: TGCAGTGCTAGTAGGGGACGGGAGACAGATACGCAGTATTTT

D: TRBD1
V: TRBV12-3/TRBV12-4
size: few
length: 14
J: TRBJ2-5
CDR3: CASIWDRGWNKQYF
DNA: TGTGCCAGCATCTGGGACAGGGGGTGGAACAAGCAGTACTTC

D: .
V: TRBV15
size: few
length: 19
J: TRBJ2-1
CDR3: CATSRDSGMEARGDNEQFF
DNA: TGTGCCACCAGCAGAGATTCGGGGATGGAGGCTCGAGGGGACAATGAGCAGTTCTTC

D: .
V: TRBV6-6
size: .
length: 15
J: TRBJ1-6
CDR3: CASTPSLGDRSPLHF
DNA: TGTGCCAGCACACCGTCCCTCGGGGACCGATCACCCCTCCACTTT

D: TRBD2
V: TRBV11-3
size: .
length: 16
J: TRBJ2-1
CDR3: CASSFGLAGGGNEQFF
DNA: TGTGCCAGCAGCTTCGGACTAGCGGGCGGGGGAAACGAGCAGTTCTTC

D: TRBD1
V: TRBV5-1
size: .
length: 15
J: TRBJ1-2
CDR3: CATRIEETGSLGYTF
DNA: TGCGCCACTCGTATAGAAGAGACAGGGAGTCTTGGCTACACCTTC

D: TRBD2
V: TRBV11-2
size: once
length: 16
J: TRBJ2-5
CDR3: CASSPVTGGLAWTQYF
DNA: TGTGCCAGCAGTCCCGTGACGGGAGGGTTGGCGTGGACCCAGTACTTC

D: TRBD2
V: TRBV6-2/TRBV6-3
size: .
length: 17
J: TRBJ2-1
CDR3: CASSHEETSGRVGEQFF
DNA: TGTGCCAGCAGCCACGAGGAGACTAGCGGGAGGGTGGGGGAGCAGTTCTTC